Below, 32 T cell receptor beta chains from the same sample are listed, as sequenced in a study of T cells after yellow fever vaccination. TCRdb ran MiXCR on the 5' RACE reads and lists one entry per CDR3 protein. This table holds hundreds of thousands of distinct CDR3 sequences, approximately 13% found once. Sequenced material: PBMCs, taken on the day of the yellow fever booster vaccination. The receptors stem from a man aged 30-40 years who received the YFV17D yellow fever vaccine.

This clonotype was seen a few times. This chain joins TRBV20-1 and TRBJ2-3, with D perhaps TRBD1 or TRBD2 (8 bases each). This CDR3 comprises 14 residues. Germline V gene sequence: CDR1 DFQATT, CDR2 SNEGSKA (reference sequence). V was trimmed by 6 bases and J by 4 bases, leaving 17 bases between them. The CDR3 protein is CSARQGTSSDTQYF. DNA of the CDR3: TGCAGTGCGAGACAGGGGACTAGTTCAGATACGCAGTATTTT.

This clonotype appeared many times. The J gene is TRBJ1-1, the V gene TRBV10-2; D may be TRBD1 (6 bases). The CDR3 covers 14 residues. CDR1 is WSHSY and CDR2 is SAAADI in the germline V gene. V was shortened by 6 bases and J by 6 bases, with 17 bases between the two germline ends. CDR3 nucleotide sequence: TGCGCCAGCAGCCCCGGCGGGGGCGAGGCTGAAGCTTTCTTT. Translating gives CASSPGGGEAEAFF.

The rearrangement links TRBV11-3 to TRBJ2-1; D unresolved. CDR1 SGHNT and CDR2 YENEEA come from the germline V gene. V lost 1 base and J lost 7, with 11 bases in between. CDR3 length equals 14 residues. CDR3: CASSLGGLRNEQFF. Here the CDR3 DNA reads TGTGCCAGCAGCTTAGGTGGTCTCCGGAATGAGCAGTTCTTC.

This clonotype has only a few counts. The rearrangement uses TRBV24-1 and TRBJ2-5, with 8 nucleotides matching TRBD1. V was pared by 4 bases and J by 2 bases, with 5 bases of the junction left unmatched. The germline gives CDR1 KGHDR, CDR2 SFDVKD. The CDR3 has 15 amino acids. CDR3 in DNA: TGTGCCACCAGTGACCCTCGGGACAGGCAAGAGACCCAGTACTTC. It codes for CATSDPRDRQETQYF.

This chain joins TRBV6-2 or TRBV6-3 and TRBJ2-3; D unresolved. The germline V gene encodes CDR1 MNHEY and CDR2 SVGEGT. Trimming left V 8 bases short and J 5 bases short, with 11 bases between. The CDR3 length is 12 residues. The DNA of the CDR3 is TGTGCCAGCCGTGGTCCTTTAGATACGCAGTATTTT. It codes for CASRGPLDTQYF.

The genes are TRBV20-1 and TRBJ2-7, with 13 bases matching TRBD2. V shed 4 bases, J shed 7 bases, and the junction held 13 bases outside the gene matches. The CDR3 consists of 16 residues. Germline assignment: CDR1 DFQATT and CDR2 SNEGSKA (reference sequence). CDR3: CSANPGLAGKSEEQYF. The CDR3 DNA reads TGCAGTGCTAACCCGGGACTAGCGGGAAAGTCGGAAGAGCAGTACTTC.

This clonotype was recorded many times. The chain couples TRBV20-1 to TRBJ2-5; maybe TRBD1 (6 bases). Trimming removed 6 bases at V and 3 bases at J, with 11 bases between. This CDR3 has 12 amino acids. Per germline, CDR1 DFQATT and CDR2 SNEGSKA (reference sequence). CDR3 sequence reads: CSAPRGKETQYF. CDR3 DNA sequence: TGCAGTGCCCCTAGGGGGAAAGAGACCCAGTACTTC.

This clonotype was recorded a few times. V gene TRBV18 combines with J gene TRBJ2-2; no clear D gene. CDR1 is KGHSH, CDR2 LQKENI, per germline. Trimming took off 5 bases at V and 3 bases at J, with 10 bases between the two ends. The CDR3 contains 14 residues. CDR3 in amino acids: CASSSSLDTGELFF. CDR3 DNA sequence: TGTGCCAGCTCATCTTCTCTAGACACCGGGGAGCTGTTTTTT.

This clonotype has more than one count but fewer than ten. V and J are TRBV2 and TRBJ2-1; tentative D call: TRBD2 (5 bases). V lost 3 bases, J lost 6 bases, and 15 bases lay in between. Germline V gene lookup returns CDR1 SNHLY and CDR2 FYNNEI. This CDR3 contains 15 residues. CDR3 loop: CASSEVRGSGNEQFF. Written as DNA, the CDR3 is TGTGCCAGCAGTGAGGTTCGGGGTTCGGGCAATGAGCAGTTCTTC.

This clonotype has just a few counts. V gene TRBV20-1 combines with J gene TRBJ2-5; D not certain. CDR1 DFQATT and CDR2 SNEGSKA come from the germline V gene (reference sequence). The CDR3 covers 11 residues. V shed 5 bases and J shed 7 bases, with 11 bases lying between them. The CDR3 here is CSALDGRTQYF. The CDR3 nucleotides are TGCAGTGCTCTCGACGGCCGGACCCAGTACTTC.

The chain has TRBV12-3 or TRBV12-4 and TRBJ2-4; 7 bases agree with TRBD2. This CDR3 comprises 15 residues. V lost 3 bases and J lost 2; bases outside the gene matches: 4. In DNA, the CDR3 is TGTGCCAGCAGTTTCGGACTAGAATCCAAAAACATTCAGTACTTC. This gives the protein CASSFGLESKNIQYF.

This clonotype was seen a few times. The chain carries TRBV6-2 or TRBV6-3 and TRBJ2-1; TRBD1 agrees at 9 bases. CDR1 and CDR2 (germline): MNHEY, SVGEGT. This CDR3 is 16 amino acids long. With V trimmed by 0 bases and J by 8 bases, 8 bases remained unmatched. CDR3 nucleotide sequence: TGTGCCAGCAGTTACTCTTTTGGGACAGGGATGGATGAGCAGTTCTTC. Translated: CASSYSFGTGMDEQFF.

The table lists this clonotype with a few counts. The chain combines TRBV5-1 with TRBJ1-1; a weak D match, TRBD1 (6 bases). CDR1 and CDR2 (germline): SGHRS, YFSETQ. The CDR3 is 15 residues long. V was pared by 9 bases and J by 2 bases, with 20 bases between. DNA for the CDR3: TGCGCCACCCAGCTTGATGTCAGGGGAAACACTGAAGCTTTCTTT. Protein product: CATQLDVRGNTEAFF.

In its sample, this clonotype was seen a few times. The rearrangement links TRBV29-1 to TRBJ1-2; maybe TRBD1 (6 bases). This CDR3 spans 14 amino acids. Germline CDR1 is SQVTM and CDR2 is ANQGSEA. V was pared by 6 bases and J by 3 bases, with 17 bases between. The CDR3 is CSVVNRASDYGYTF. The CDR3 nucleotides read TGCAGCGTGGTAAACAGGGCGTCAGACTATGGCTACACCTTC.

This clonotype appeared a few times. The gene calls are TRBV3-1 and TRBJ2-7, with TRBD1 identical over 10 bases. The CDR3 extends over 15 amino acids. J lost 3 bases, V lost 1 base, and 3 bases had no gene match. Germline V gene data show CDR1 as LGHDT and CDR2 as YNNKEL (reference sequence). The CDR3 protein is CASSQGGDRGYEQYF. The CDR3 nucleotides read TGTGCCAGCAGCCAAGGTGGGGACAGGGGCTACGAGCAGTACTTC.

This clonotype was seen a few times. The rearrangement uses TRBV20-1 and TRBJ1-5, with TRBD1 matching 7 bases. The germline V gene encodes CDR1 DFQATT and CDR2 SNEGSKA (reference sequence). V dropped 3 bases and J dropped 0; count of bases not matched to a gene: 17. This CDR3 is 19 amino acids long. CDR3 amino acids: CSARGDSRAPTYSNQPQHF. The CDR3 DNA reads as TGCAGTGCTAGGGGGGACAGTAGAGCCCCAACGTATAGCAATCAGCCCCAGCATTTT.

This clonotype was found a few times. The rearrangement uses TRBV12-3 or TRBV12-4 and TRBJ1-5; no clear D gene. Trimming removed 6 bases at V and 4 bases at J, with 13 bases between. The CDR3 is made up of 14 amino acids. CDR3 sequence (DNA): TGTGCCAGCAGCTCCGGGGTCCTAAATCAGCCCCAGCATTTT. It encodes CASSSGVLNQPQHF.

This clonotype was found a few times. V usage is TRBV2 and J usage is TRBJ2-7, with TRBD1 identical over 9 bases. V dropped 6 bases and J dropped 1; count of bases not matched to a gene: 16. CDR1 and CDR2 from the germline V gene are SNHLY and FYNNEI. The CDR3 covers 18 residues. In nucleotides, the CDR3 is TGTGCCAGCAGGTTCCCGGGACAGGGCTCCCTCGGGTCCTACGAGCAGTACTTC. It encodes CASRFPGQGSLGSYEQYF.

The V call is TRBV12-3 or TRBV12-4, the J call TRBJ1-2; D not certain. The V and J ends lost 3 bases and 3 bases respectively, with 8 bases between them. The CDR3 runs 13 residues. This chain's CDR3 is CASSFLSDYGYTF. CDR3 nucleotides: TGTGCCAGCAGTTTTCTTAGCGACTATGGCTACACCTTC.

The table lists this clonotype with many counts. Germline is not matched at one junction end, which may reflect a read error. J is TRBJ2-1 and V is TRBV12-3 or TRBV12-4; D gene uncertain. The CDR3 is made up of 13 amino acids. CDR3 loop: CASSLGVGNEQFF. In DNA, the CDR3 is TGTGCCAGCAGCTTAGGTGTAGGGAATGAGCAGTTCTTC.

V is TRBV19 and J is TRBJ2-5; D is uncertain. Germline CDR1 is LNHDA and CDR2 is SQIVND (reference sequence). This CDR3 comprises 13 residues. V dropped 10 bases and J dropped 4 bases, with 16 bases sitting between them. The CDR3 reads CATTPRRPETQYF. Written as DNA, the CDR3 is TGTGCCACCACACCTCGTCGGCCAGAGACCCAGTACTTC.

This clonotype was observed a few times. V and J are TRBV20-1 and TRBJ2-2; TRBD1 might be the D (6 bases). V lost 4 bases, J lost 4 bases, and 10 bases lay in between. The CDR3 totals 13 residues. Per germline, CDR1 DFQATT and CDR2 SNEGSKA (reference sequence). CDR3 DNA sequence: TGCAGTGCTAACGAGGACAGCACCGGGGAGCTGTTTTTT. This codes for CSANEDSTGELFF.

This chain connects TRBV20-1 to TRBJ2-7; D perhaps matches TRBD2 (5 bases). V was cut by 5 bases and J by 4 bases, with 12 bases left in between. CDR1 and CDR2 from the germline V gene are DFQATT and SNEGSKA (reference sequence). The CDR3 spans 12 residues. The CDR3 DNA sequence: TGCAGTGCTCGCTTATGGGAGTACGAGCAGTACTTC. Its translation: CSARLWEYEQYF.

This clonotype was observed many times. The V gene is TRBV4-2, the J gene TRBJ2-1; 7 nucleotides agree with TRBD2. The CDR3 consists of 14 residues. J was trimmed by 2 bases and V by 7 bases; bases with no gene match: 5. In germline, CDR1 is LGHNA, CDR2 YNFKEQ. This CDR3 reads CASTPGGAYNEQFF. The DNA for the CDR3 is TGTGCCAGCACCCCTGGGGGGGCCTACAATGAGCAGTTCTTC.

The rearrangement uses TRBV6-2 or TRBV6-3 and TRBJ1-1; 7 bases fit TRBD1. CDR1 is MNHEY, CDR2 SVGEGT, per germline. Unmatched junction bases numbered 6, after V lost 5 bases and J lost 3 bases. The CDR3 loop spans 14 amino acids. The CDR3 region is CASSLQGFHTEAFF. CDR3 coding DNA: TGTGCCAGCAGTCTACAGGGGTTCCACACTGAAGCTTTCTTT.

The chain employs TRBV6-5 and TRBJ1-5, with a possible D match to TRBD1 (5 bases). With 4 bases removed from V and 6 bases from J, the gap between germline ends came to 13 bases. The CDR3 has 14 residues. Per germline, CDR1 MNHEY and CDR2 SVGAGI. The CDR3 nucleotides are TGTGCCAGCAGTTCAGCCTCAGGGAGTCAGCCCCAGCATTTT. Translation gives CASSSASGSQPQHF.

V usage is TRBV12-3 or TRBV12-4 and J usage is TRBJ2-2; the match to TRBD2 covers 8 bases. CDR3 length equals 14 residues. V lost 6 bases, J lost 9 bases, and 9 bases stayed unmatched. The CDR3 sequence is CASSPPGGGWELFF. CDR3 bases: TGTGCCAGCAGCCCTCCGGGGGGGGGTTGGGAGCTGTTTTTT.

The chain uses TRBV15 and TRBJ2-7, with 7 positions matching TRBD2. J was trimmed by 2 bases and V by 0 bases; bases with no gene match: 10. The germline CDR1 and CDR2 sequences are LNHNV and YYDKDF (reference sequence). This CDR3 has 17 residues. CDR3 sequence (DNA): TGTGCCACCAGCAGAGATCTTATGGGGCGGGGGACCTACGAGCAGTACTTC. Protein sequence: CATSRDLMGRGTYEQYF. Together with reference TRBV15 and TRBJ2-7, the CDR3 gives the full variable domain: DAMVIQNPRYQVTQFGKPVTLSCSQTLNHNVMYWYQQKSSQAPKLLFHYYDKDFNNEADTPDNFQSRRPNTSFCFLDIRSPGLGDTAMYLCATSRDLMGRGTYEQYFGPGTRLTVT.

This clonotype was picked up a small number of times. The chain has TRBV30 and TRBJ1-2; D uncertain. With 3 bases removed from V and 7 bases from J, the gap between germline ends came to 12 bases. This CDR3 has 12 residues. Germline CDR1 is GTSNPN and CDR2 is SVGIG (reference sequence). CDR3 in amino acids: CAWSTVAGGYTF. The CDR3 DNA follows: TGTGCCTGGAGCACAGTTGCGGGTGGCTACACCTTC.

The chain combines TRBV5-1 with TRBJ2-1; 7 bases match TRBD2. Trimming took 5 bases from V and 2 from J; bases not matched to a gene: 10. The germline gives CDR1 SGHRS, CDR2 YFSETQ. This CDR3 is built from 16 residues. As DNA, the CDR3 is TGCGCCAGCAGGGACCTGATGGGGGGGACCTACAATGAGCAGTTCTTC. Translated: CASRDLMGGTYNEQFF.

The V call is TRBV6-5, the J call TRBJ2-7, with D perhaps assigned TRBD1 or TRBD2 (5 bases each). The V end lost 3 bases, the J end lost 3 bases, and 12 bases lay between the germline ends. Germline-derived CDR1 and CDR2 are MNHEY and SVGAGI. The CDR3 spans 14 residues. The CDR3 region has the DNA TGTGCCAGCAGTTATATCGGGGCCCGCTACGAGCAGTACTTC. This sequence encodes CASSYIGARYEQYF.

This chain joins TRBV19 and TRBJ1-6, with TRBD1 identical over 8 bases. The CDR3 extends over 14 amino acids. J was trimmed by 13 bases and V by 6 bases; bases with no gene match: 11. Germline V gene data show CDR1 as LNHDA and CDR2 as SQIVND (reference sequence). Here the CDR3 reads CASRTGTGVFPLHF. DNA of the CDR3: TGTGCCAGTAGAACCGGGACAGGCGTGTTTCCCCTCCACTTT.